This TCR beta chain was captured in a study of cytomegalovirus exposure and HLA in healthy donors. V was trimmed by 0 bases and J by 0 bases, leaving 12 bases between them. The CDR3 spans 17 residues. CDR1 and CDR2 from the germline V gene are LGHNA and YSLEER. PCR used 60 Vbeta primers and 13 Jbeta primers. The assay was immunoSEQ multiplex PCR, and TCRdb's table has in-frame clones only and misses some. The sample holds about 110,000 clones, 76% seen once. Sequencing was performed on PBMCs. The gene calls are TRBV4-3 and TRBJ1-3; D is undetermined. The sequence was obtained from a young man in good health and CMV-seropositive. CDR3 coding DNA: TGCGCCAGCAGCCAAGATGGACTCGCCTTCTCTGGAAACACCATATATTTT. It is translated as CASSQDGLAFSGNTIYF.